These 8 T cell receptor beta chains were sequenced from one sample in a study of blood T cell repertoires in COVID-19. The protocol was immunoSEQ multiplex PCR, while the TCRdb copy is restricted to in-frame clones and leaves out a portion. This sample has 400,000 to 550,000 clones; about 85% occur once, and the top ten carry under 2.5%. Sequencing used PBMCs or T cells enriched from blood (not recorded which). The source is a woman between 18 and 29 years old with acute COVID-19.

The chain recombines TRBV7-2 with TRBJ1-3; 8 bases fit TRBD1. Germline V gives CDR1 SGHTA, CDR2 FQGNSA. The CDR3 has 15 amino acids. Unmatched junction bases numbered 3, after V lost 2 bases and J lost 3 bases. The CDR3 DNA follows: TGTGCCAGCAGCTTACAGGGGGCGGGTGGAAACACCATATATTTT. Residues: CASSLQGAGGNTIYF.

The chain has TRBV27 and TRBJ1-1, with a weak D call TRBD1 (5 bases). There are 15 residues in the CDR3. The ends were cut back, 0 bases at V and 3 bases at J, with 11 bases in the middle. Germline V gene sequence: CDR1 MNHEY, CDR2 SMNVEV (reference sequence). The CDR3 spells CASSLSVGGDTEAFF. CDR3 coding DNA: TGTGCCAGCAGTTTATCTGTGGGAGGGGACACTGAAGCTTTCTTT.

The chain joins TRBV15 to TRBJ1-1; D remains unclear. CDR1 LNHNV and CDR2 YYDKDF come from the germline V gene (reference sequence). Trimming pared 1 base from V and 4 bases from J, leaving 7 bases between. This CDR3 has 13 amino acids. As DNA, the CDR3 is TGTGCCACCAGCAGAGTGGAGAGCACTGAAGCTTTCTTT. Translated, it gives CATSRVESTEAFF.

V is TRBV3-1 (or the pseudogene TRBV3-2) and J is TRBJ2-1; TRBD2 agrees at 9 bases. The CDR3 contains 15 residues. V dropped 1 base and J dropped 7; count of bases not matched to a gene: 5. CDR1 and CDR2 (germline): LGHDT, YNNKEL (reference sequence). The CDR3 here is CASSQVAGVANEQFF. The CDR3 nucleotides read TGTGCCAGCAGCCAAGTAGCGGGGGTGGCAAATGAGCAGTTCTTC.

The chain employs TRBV28 and TRBJ2-7, with D perhaps TRBD1 (6 bases). The germline gives CDR1 MDHEN, CDR2 SYDVKM. Deletions cut 3 bases from V and 3 bases from J, with 9 bases between. The CDR3 spans 13 residues. CDR3 sequence (DNA): TGTGCCAGCAGTTTGACAGGACTCTACGAGCAGTACTTC. This translates into CASSLTGLYEQYF.

The rearrangement links TRBV28 to TRBJ1-2, with unresolved D. V gave up 6 bases and J gave up 2 bases, with 10 bases separating them. Germline loops: CDR1 MDHEN, CDR2 SYDVKM. This CDR3 has 13 amino acids. The CDR3 spells CASSQQENYGYTF. Written as DNA, the CDR3 is TGTGCCAGCAGCCAACAAGAAAACTATGGCTACACCTTC.

The rearrangement uses TRBV4-1 and TRBJ1-1; D ambiguous. This CDR3 is 15 amino acids long. Germline CDR1 and CDR2: MGHRA and YSYEKL. V lost 2 bases to trimming and J lost 4 bases, with 14 bases between them. The CDR3 DNA follows: TGCGCCAGCAGCCAACCCAGGTCCTTGAGCACTGAAGCTTTCTTT. It encodes CASSQPRSLSTEAFF.

The V and J genes are TRBV28 and TRBJ2-7; the match to TRBD1 covers 8 bases. Germline lookup yields CDR1 MDHEN and CDR2 SYDVKM. The V segment lost 5 bases and the J segment 3 bases; nucleotides outside the gene matches: 6. The CDR3 is made up of 14 amino acids. CDR3 sequence (DNA): TGTGCCAGCAGTCGGACAGGGCGGGACTACGAGCAGTACTTC. Amino acid sequence: CASSRTGRDYEQYF.